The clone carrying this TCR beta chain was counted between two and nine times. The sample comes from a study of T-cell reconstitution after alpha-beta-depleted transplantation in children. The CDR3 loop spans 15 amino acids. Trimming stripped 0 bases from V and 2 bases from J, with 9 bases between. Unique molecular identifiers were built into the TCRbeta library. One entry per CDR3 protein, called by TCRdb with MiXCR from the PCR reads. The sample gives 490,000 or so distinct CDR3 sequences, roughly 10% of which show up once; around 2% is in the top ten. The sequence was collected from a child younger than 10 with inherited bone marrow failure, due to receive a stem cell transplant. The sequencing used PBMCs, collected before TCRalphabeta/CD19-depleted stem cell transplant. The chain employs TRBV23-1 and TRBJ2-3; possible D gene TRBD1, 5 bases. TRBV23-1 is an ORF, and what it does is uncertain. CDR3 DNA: TGCGCCAGCAGTCAATCGGCAGGGTTCACAGATACGCAGTATTTT. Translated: CASSQSAGFTDTQYF.